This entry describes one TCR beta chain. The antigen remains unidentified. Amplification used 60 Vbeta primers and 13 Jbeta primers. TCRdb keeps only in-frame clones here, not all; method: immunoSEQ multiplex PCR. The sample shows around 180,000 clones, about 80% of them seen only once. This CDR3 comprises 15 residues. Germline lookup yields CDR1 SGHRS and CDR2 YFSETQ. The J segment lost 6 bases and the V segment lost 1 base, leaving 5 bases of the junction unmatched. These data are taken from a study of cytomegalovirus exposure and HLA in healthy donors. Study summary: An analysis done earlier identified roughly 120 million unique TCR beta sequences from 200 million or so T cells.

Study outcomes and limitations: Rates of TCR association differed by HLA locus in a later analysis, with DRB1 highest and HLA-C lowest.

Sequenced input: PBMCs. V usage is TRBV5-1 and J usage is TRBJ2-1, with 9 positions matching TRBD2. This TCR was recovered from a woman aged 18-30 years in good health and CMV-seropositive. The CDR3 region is CASSLLGTSPNEQFF. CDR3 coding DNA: TGCGCCAGCAGCTTGTTAGGGACTAGCCCCAATGAGCAGTTCTTC.